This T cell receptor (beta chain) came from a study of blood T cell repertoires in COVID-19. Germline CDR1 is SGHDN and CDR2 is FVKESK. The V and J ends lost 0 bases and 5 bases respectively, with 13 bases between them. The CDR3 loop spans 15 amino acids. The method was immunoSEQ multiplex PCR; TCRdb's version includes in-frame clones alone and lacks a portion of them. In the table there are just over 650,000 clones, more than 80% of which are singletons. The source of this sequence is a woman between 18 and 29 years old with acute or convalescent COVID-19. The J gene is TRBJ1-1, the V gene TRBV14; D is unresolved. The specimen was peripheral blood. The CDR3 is CASSQDLGIRTEAFF. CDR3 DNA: TGTGCCAGCAGCCAAGACTTGGGCATTCGGACTGAAGCTTTCTTT.